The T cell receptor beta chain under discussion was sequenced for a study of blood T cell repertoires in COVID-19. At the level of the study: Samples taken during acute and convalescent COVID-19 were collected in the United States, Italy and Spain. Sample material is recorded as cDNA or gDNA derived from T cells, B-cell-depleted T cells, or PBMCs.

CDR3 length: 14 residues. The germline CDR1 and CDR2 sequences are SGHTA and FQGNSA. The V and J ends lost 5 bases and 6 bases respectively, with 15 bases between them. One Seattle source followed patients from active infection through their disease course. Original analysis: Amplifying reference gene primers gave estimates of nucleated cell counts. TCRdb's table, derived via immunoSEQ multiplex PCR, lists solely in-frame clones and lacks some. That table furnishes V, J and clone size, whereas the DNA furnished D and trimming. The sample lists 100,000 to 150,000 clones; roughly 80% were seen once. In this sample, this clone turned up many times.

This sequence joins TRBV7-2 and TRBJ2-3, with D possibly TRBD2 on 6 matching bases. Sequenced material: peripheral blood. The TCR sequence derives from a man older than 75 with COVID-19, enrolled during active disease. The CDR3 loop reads CASSVRLGADTQYF. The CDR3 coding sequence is TGTGCCAGCAGCGTCCGACTAGGTGCCGATACGCAGTATTTT. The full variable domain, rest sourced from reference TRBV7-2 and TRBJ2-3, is GAGVSQSPSNKVTEKGKDVELRCDPISGHTALYWYRQSLGQGLEFLIYFQGNSAPDKSGLPSDRFSAERTGGSVSTLTIQRTQQEDSAVYLCASSVRLGADTQYFGPGTRLTVL.